This T cell receptor (beta chain) emerged from a study of cytomegalovirus exposure and HLA in healthy donors. With 60 Vbeta and 13 Jbeta primers, the PCR was carried out. Method: immunoSEQ multiplex PCR; TCRdb's copy keeps in-frame clones and lacks some. The data contain approximately 200,000 clones, 70% to 80% of them singletons. CDR1 SNHLY and CDR2 FYNNEI come from the germline V gene. V dropped 3 bases and J dropped 6; count of bases not matched to a gene: 2. The CDR3 has 14 amino acids. The source material was PBMCs. The TCR sequence derives from a man in his forties in good health and CMV-seronegative. The gene calls are TRBV2 and TRBJ2-1; 10 bases agree with TRBD1. The CDR3 coding sequence is TGTGCCAGCAGTGATAGGACAGGGGGCAATGAGCAGTTCTTC. It encodes CASSDRTGGNEQFF.